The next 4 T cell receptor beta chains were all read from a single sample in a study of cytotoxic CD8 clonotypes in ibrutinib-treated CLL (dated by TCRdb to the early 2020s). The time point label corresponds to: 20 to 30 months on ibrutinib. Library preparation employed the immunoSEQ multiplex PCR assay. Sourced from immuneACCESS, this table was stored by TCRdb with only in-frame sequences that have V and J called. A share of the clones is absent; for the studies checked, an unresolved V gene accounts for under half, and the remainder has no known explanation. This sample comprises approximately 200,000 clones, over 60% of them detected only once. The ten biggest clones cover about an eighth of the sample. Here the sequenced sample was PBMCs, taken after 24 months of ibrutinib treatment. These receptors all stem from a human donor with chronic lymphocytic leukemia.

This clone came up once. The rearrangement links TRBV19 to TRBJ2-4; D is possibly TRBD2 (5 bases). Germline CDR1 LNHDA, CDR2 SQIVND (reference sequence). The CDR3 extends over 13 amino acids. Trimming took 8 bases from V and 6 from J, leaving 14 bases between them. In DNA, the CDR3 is TGTGCCAGTGGGCTTAGCCTAGCAAACATTCAGTACTTC. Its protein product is CASGLSLANIQYF.

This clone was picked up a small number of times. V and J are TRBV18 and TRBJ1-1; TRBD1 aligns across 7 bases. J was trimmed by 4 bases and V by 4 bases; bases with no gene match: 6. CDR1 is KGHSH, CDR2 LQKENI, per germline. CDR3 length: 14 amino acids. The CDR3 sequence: CASSLGRGITEAFF. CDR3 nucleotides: TGTGCCAGCTCACTGGGCAGGGGGATCACTGAAGCTTTCTTT.

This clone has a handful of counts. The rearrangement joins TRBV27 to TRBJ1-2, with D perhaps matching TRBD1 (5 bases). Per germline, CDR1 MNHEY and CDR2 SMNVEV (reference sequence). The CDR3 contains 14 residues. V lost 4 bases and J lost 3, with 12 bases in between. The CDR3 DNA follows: TGTGCCAGCAGTTCCGGGGGTACCTACTATGGCTACACCTTC. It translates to CASSSGGTYYGYTF.

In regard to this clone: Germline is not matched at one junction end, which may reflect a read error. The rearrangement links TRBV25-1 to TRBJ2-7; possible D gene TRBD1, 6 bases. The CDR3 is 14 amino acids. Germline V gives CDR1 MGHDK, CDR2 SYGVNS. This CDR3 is CASSTPGHSDEQYF. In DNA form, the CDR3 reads TGTGCCAGCAGTACCCCGGGACACTCCGACGAGCAGTACTTC.